Each of the 16 T cell receptor beta chains below was sequenced from the same sample in a study of control samples from healthy donors and cancer patients. The table came from immunoSEQ multiplex PCR; TCRdb's copy has only in-frame clones and leaves some out. The repertoire holds some 90,000 clones, with about 86% as singletons. Sequencing was performed on blood. The receptors were sampled from a woman in her 50s in good health.

The chain couples TRBV28 to TRBJ2-3; D is uncertain. The CDR3 is made up of 14 amino acids. V was shortened by 5 bases and J by 4 bases, with 13 bases between the two germline ends. Germline V lookup: CDR1 MDHEN, CDR2 SYDVKM. The CDR3 reads CASSPLSSADTQYF. The CDR3 DNA follows: TGTGCCAGCAGTCCTTTATCGAGCGCAGATACGCAGTATTTT. The full variable domain, with the rest looked up from reference TRBV28 and TRBJ2-3, is DVKVTQSSRYLVKRTGEKVFLECVQDMDHENMFWYRQDPGLGLRLIYFSYDVKMKEKGDIPEGYSVSREKKERFSLILESASTNQTSMYLCASSPLSSADTQYFGPGTRLTVL.

CDR3 coding DNA: TGTGCCAGCAGCTTAGTGACGAGGGGCTCTGGAAACACCATATATTTT. It yields the protein CASSLVTRGSGNTIYF. This chain joins TRBV7-2 and TRBJ1-3; tentatively, D is TRBD1 (5 bases). From germline, CDR1 is SGHTA and CDR2 FQGNSA. The CDR3 is 16 amino acids. The germline V and J ends were trimmed by 1 base and 0 bases, with 10 bases remaining between them. Combining the CDR3 with reference TRBV7-2 and TRBJ1-3 gives the whole variable domain GAGVSQSPSNKVTEKGKDVELRCDPISGHTALYWYRQSLGQGLEFLIYFQGNSAPDKSGLPSDRFSAERTGGSVSTLTIQRTQQEDSAVYLCASSLVTRGSGNTIYFGEGSWLTVV.

The chain has TRBV5-1 and TRBJ2-3; 8 nucleotides align to TRBD2. Germline values: CDR1 SGHRS, CDR2 YFSETQ. Trimming removed 4 bases from V and 6 bases from J; junction bases left unmatched: 7. The CDR3 extends over 14 amino acids. The CDR3 protein is CASSPGLVGDTQYF. In nucleotides, the CDR3 is TGCGCCAGCAGCCCGGGACTAGTTGGTGATACGCAGTATTTT.

V usage is TRBV19 and J usage is TRBJ1-2, with TRBD1 as a possible D gene (5 bases). The germline V and J ends were trimmed by 1 base and 3 bases, with 12 bases remaining between them. CDR1 is LNHDA and CDR2 is SQIVND in the germline V gene (reference sequence). The CDR3 extends over 15 amino acids. For the CDR3, the DNA is TGTGCCAGTAGTATAGTCGCAGGGATCGACTATGGCTACACCTTC. As protein: CASSIVAGIDYGYTF.

The DNA for the CDR3 is TGCGCCAGCAGCGGGGGACAAGAACTGTTTTTT. It codes for CASSGGQELFF. This chain links TRBV5-1 with TRBJ1-4; TRBD1 might be the D (6 bases). V lost 4 bases to trimming and J lost 12 bases, with 10 bases between them. This CDR3 contains 11 residues. Per the germline V gene, CDR1 is SGHRS and CDR2 is YFSETQ.

This chain uses TRBV28 with TRBJ2-7, with 9 bases that match TRBD2. From germline, CDR1 is MDHEN and CDR2 SYDVKM. The CDR3 has 15 residues. After removal of 2 bases from V and 6 bases from J, the junction contained 8 bases not matched to a gene. The CDR3 nucleotides are TGTGCCAGCAGTTTAGGTGCGGGAGGGATCGGCGAGCAGTACTTC. It specifies CASSLGAGGIGEQYF. Based on the CDR3 plus reference TRBV28 and TRBJ2-7, the full variable domain is DVKVTQSSRYLVKRTGEKVFLECVQDMDHENMFWYRQDPGLGLRLIYFSYDVKMKEKGDIPEGYSVSREKKERFSLILESASTNQTSMYLCASSLGAGGIGEQYFGPGTRLTVT.

V gene TRBV18 combines with J gene TRBJ1-2; D perhaps matches TRBD1 (5 bases). The CDR3 is 16 amino acids. Germline V CDR1 and CDR2: KGHSH, LQKENI. V lost 4 bases and J lost 4, with 19 bases in between. CDR3 nucleotide sequence: TGTGCCAGCTCACAACAGGCGGGGCGCGAAGGCTATGGCTACACCTTC. It specifies CASSQQAGREGYGYTF.

In this sample, this clone turned up a few times. The gene calls are TRBV6-6 and TRBJ1-2, with a tentative D call TRBD1 (6 bases). The V gene lost 5 bases and the J gene lost 8 bases, with 15 bases spanning the gap. This CDR3 has 13 residues. Germline values: CDR1 MNHNY, CDR2 SVGAGI (reference sequence). CDR3 amino acids: CASSPDRSVGYTF. The CDR3 nucleotides read TGTGCCAGCAGTCCAGACAGGTCTGTAGGCTACACCTTC.

The V gene is TRBV5-6, the J gene TRBJ2-2; 8 bases are shared with TRBD2. Losses at the gene ends were 4 bases for V and 5 bases for J; bases not matched to a gene: 13. The CDR3 runs 17 residues. Germline V gene data show CDR1 as SGHDT and CDR2 as YYEEEE. The CDR3 bases are TGTGCCAGCAGCGCGAGGTTTTCCCAGCGGGGGACCGGGGAGCTGTTTTTT. This codes for CASSARFSQRGTGELFF. Complete variable domain (other parts from reference TRBV5-6 and TRBJ2-2): DAGVTQSPTHLIKTRGQQVTLRCSPKSGHDTVSWYQQALGQGPQFIFQYYEEEERQRGNFPDRFSGHQFPNYSSELNVNALLLGDSALYLCASSARFSQRGTGELFFGEGSRLTVL.

This CDR3 reads CASSESHYEQYF. The CDR3 DNA sequence: TGTGCCAGCAGTGAATCCCATTACGAGCAGTACTTC. The chain links TRBV25-1 to TRBJ2-7; no clear D gene. Looked up from germline, CDR1 is MGHDK and CDR2 is SYGVNS. The V end was cut by 1 base, the J end by 4 bases, with 5 bases between. The CDR3 has 12 amino acids.

The chain employs TRBV5-1 and TRBJ2-7; 8 bases match TRBD1. Germline V lookup: CDR1 SGHRS, CDR2 YFSETQ. The CDR3 extends over 14 amino acids. Trimming removed 3 bases from V and 3 bases from J; junction bases left unmatched: 5. The CDR3 DNA follows: TGCGCCAGCAGCTCGACAGGGGAAAACTACGAGCAGTACTTC. This codes for CASSSTGENYEQYF.

The rearrangement links TRBV5-1 to TRBJ2-7, with D perhaps matching TRBD2 (5 bases). The CDR3 extends over 15 amino acids. V was trimmed by 1 base and J by 5 bases, leaving 16 bases between them. CDR1 and CDR2 (germline): SGHRS, YFSETQ. CDR3 region: CASSLRSGRGDEQYF. The CDR3 nucleotides are TGCGCCAGCAGCTTGAGGTCGGGTCGGGGAGACGAGCAGTACTTC.

CDR3 amino acids: CASSASASPLLYEQYF. CDR3 nucleotide sequence: TGTGCCAGCAGCGCGAGCGCGAGCCCTCTCCTGTACGAGCAGTACTTC. This sequence joins TRBV9 and TRBJ2-7; D gene uncertain. Germline V gene lookup returns CDR1 SGDLS and CDR2 YYNGEE. V lost 3 bases and J lost 4, with 20 bases in between. This CDR3 spans 16 amino acids.

V usage is TRBV5-4 and J usage is TRBJ2-3, with D maybe TRBD1 (5 bases). V was cut by 3 bases and J by 1 base, with 15 bases left in between. The CDR3 runs 16 residues. The germline gives CDR1 SGHNT, CDR2 YYREEE (reference sequence). The CDR3 here is CASSSGIGQGTDTQYF. CDR3 nucleotide sequence: TGTGCCAGCAGCTCAGGGATCGGACAAGGCACAGATACGCAGTATTTT.

The chain joins TRBV7-3 to TRBJ1-1; TRBD1 matches at 9 bases. This CDR3 is built from 16 residues. Germline loops: CDR1 SGHTA, CDR2 FQGTGA. J was trimmed by 6 bases and V by 2 bases; bases with no gene match: 10. DNA for the CDR3: TGTGCCAGCAGCTTAGATACAGGGGGCCTGGGCGCTGAAGCTTTCTTT. Its translation: CASSLDTGGLGAEAFF.

The V and J genes are TRBV6-5 and TRBJ2-2, with 11 bases aligning to TRBD2. The CDR3 spans 13 residues. Unmatched junction bases numbered 2, after V lost 6 bases and J lost 8 bases. CDR1 MNHEY and CDR2 SVGAGI come from the germline V gene. The CDR3 DNA follows: TGTGCCAGCAGCTGGACTAGCGGGGGGGAGCTGTTTTTT. Its translation: CASSWTSGGELFF.